This T cell receptor (beta chain) was observed in a study of T cell changes during pregnancy in multiple sclerosis (dated by TCRdb to between 2018 and 2021). Study-level background: In women with multiple sclerosis, the researchers looked at how the T cell repertoire shifted as pregnancy progressed.

This clone was counted a few times. No cognate antigen has been identified for it. Nothing much larger sits one base from this clone, and base qualities are not available. Measured from the cysteine to the phenylalanine, the CDR3 is 14 residues long. Only CDR3 DNA remains: 42 bases, in frame from the first base. From a lookup of the germline V gene (reference sequence), CDR1 and CDR2 are GTSNPN and SVGIG. V is reduced by 0 bases and J by 8 bases, leaving a spacing of 13 bases between them. The library relied on the immunoSEQ multiplex PCR assay. The immuneACCESS repertoire file appears here via TCRdb, limited to in-frame rearrangements. These files lack a portion of the clones; in checked studies, under half of the deficit traces to unresolved V genes, and the cause of the others is not known. Across this sample there are roughly 56,000 clones, with roughly 89% seen only once. The top ten clones comprise under 0.6% of the sample.

The receptor was isolated from a female donor in good health, enrolled as a control in a pregnancy study. The sequencing here drew on CD4+ T cells from peripheral blood mononuclear cells, taken after pregnancy. The sequence joins TRBV30 to TRBJ2-2; a confident D gene designation cannot be given. The nucleotide sequence is given as TGTGCCTGGAGTGTCGGTGCGTGGAGAGGGGAGCTGTTTTTT. This sequence encodes CAWSVGAWRGELFF. The entire variable domain, with the stretches around the CDR3 drawn from the reference TRBV30 and TRBJ2-2 proteins, is SQTIHQWPATLVQPVGSPLSLECTVEGTSNPNLYWYRQAAGRGLQLLFYSVGIGQISSEVPQNLSASRPQDRQFILSSKKLLLSDSGFYLCAWSVGAWRGELFFGEGSRLTVL.